The rows below give T cell receptor beta chains drawn from one sample of a study of long-term antiretroviral therapy in people with HIV. The assay was immunoSEQ multiplex PCR, and TCRdb's table has in-frame clones only and misses some. The table includes 20,000 to 30,000 clones, around 82% detected once. Material: unsorted PBMCs, obtained 3 years after starting antiretroviral therapy. All receptors derive from a man aged 18 to 35 with HIV. Both conserved end residues are trimmed from each CDR3.

J,V,CDR3
TRBJ2-1,TRBV5-1,ASKEDSGGARF
TRBJ1-2,TRBV13,ASSLEVERAGYT
TRBJ2-5,TRBV6-6,ASSADEETQY
TRBJ2-1,TRBV19,ASSMMDYTNNEQF
TRBJ1-1,TRBV19,ASTLKGWTGNTEAF
TRBJ2-7,TRBV2,ASIPSGGAFYEQY
TRBJ1-1,TRBV27,ASRPTGRGEAF
TRBJ2-5,TRBV25-1,ASSEAGSGETQY
TRBJ1-6,TRBV7-2,ASSLERTSPLH
TRBJ1-1,TRBV6-5,ASSYSREWTEAF
TRBJ2-7,TRBV6-5,ASGKPQGAREQY
TRBJ2-3,TRBV7-2,ASSLEGHTDTQY
TRBJ1-3,TRBV5-1,ASSLGSGNTIY
TRBJ2-6,TRBV2,ASSISPGANVLT
TRBJ1-1,TRBV15,ATSRGTEAF
TRBJ1-5,TRBV4-1,ASSQETQWGGQPQH
TRBJ2-3,TRBV19,ASTRGADTQY
TRBJ1-6,TRBV11-2,ASSHGLYDSPLH
TRBJ1-1,TRBV6-5,ASRTGYTEAF
TRBJ1-2,TRBV27,ASRGTELDYT
TRBJ2-2,TRBV9,ASSAPTGYTGELF
TRBJ1-6,TRBV18,ASSLQTNSPLH
TRBJ2-7,TRBV12-2,AREAQPTLSYEQY
TRBJ2-2,TRBV9,ASSVEFGRNTGELF
TRBJ1-6,TRBV7-6,ASSPRAGSYNSPLH
TRBJ1-1,TRBV27,ASGRDRDTEAF
TRBJ2-1,TRBV11-1,ASSRTGYEQF
TRBJ2-1,TRBV28,ASSNHPGGVNNEQF